This T cell receptor (beta chain) derives from a study of Ad26.COV2.S vaccination and SARS-CoV-2 variants. General study findings and limits: Across vaccine and placebo recipients, the breadth of non-spike TCRs was similar. Ad26.COV2.S recipients had broader spike-specific TCRs (P = 0.0014).

The assay was immunoSEQ multiplex PCR, and TCRdb's table has in-frame clones only and misses some. The sample lists 380,000 or so clones, about 87% occurring once. Treatment meaning: 19 received Ad26.COV2.S at low or high dose, single or two shots; roughly five received placebo; per-sample allocation not given. Samples came from day 63 after the first vaccine or placebo injection. The vaccine delivered Wuhan-strain SARS-CoV-2 spike through an Ad26 vector. The sample holds a few counts of this clone. Antigen unknown. The length of the CDR3 is 15 residues. Trimming at V came to 4 bases and at J to 7 bases, leaving 13 bases not matched to a gene. The V gene's germline CDR1 is SGHNT and CDR2 YYREEE (reference sequence).

The clonotype originates from a person between 18 and 59 years old who received the Ad26.COV2.S COVID-19 vaccine or a placebo. The V and J genes are TRBV5-4 and TRBJ2-7; 8 positions agree with TRBD1. Sequences were derived from peripheral blood, sampled in a trial of Ad26.COV2.S vaccine versus placebo. The DNA for the CDR3 is TGTGCCAGCAGCACCGGCCCAGGGGGCTTGGGGGAGCAGTACTTC. This codes for CASSTGPGGLGEQYF.